This passage covers 4 T cell receptor beta chains from one sample sequenced in a study of neurological immune-mediated disorders. Via MiXCR, TCRdb re-called the 5' RACE reads, giving one row per CDR3 protein. The sample yields around 15,000 distinct CDR3 sequences, less than 25% seen once. Sequenced sample: PBMCs. The source is a man aged 45 to 65 in good health.

This clonotype was seen many times. J is TRBJ2-1 and V is TRBV7-2; D may be TRBD1 (5 bases). The CDR3 runs 14 residues. V was pared by 0 bases and J by 6 bases, with 9 bases between. Germline V gene sequence: CDR1 SGHTA, CDR2 FQGNSA. The CDR3 DNA is TGTGCCAGCAGCTTAGCGGGGCTCGTCAATGAGCAGTTCTTC. It specifies CASSLAGLVNEQFF.

By its share, this clonotype is medium-sized (0.01 to 0.1%). The chain employs TRBV20-1 and TRBJ1-5; D gene unclear. CDR3 length: 13 residues. V was trimmed by 5 bases and J by 14 bases, leaving 22 bases between them. The germline V gene has CDR1 DFQATT and CDR2 SNEGSKA (reference sequence). The CDR3 protein is CSAREAGKLFEHF. CDR3 DNA sequence: TGCAGTGCTCGGGAGGCTGGTAAACTCTTCGAGCATTTT.

CDR3 nucleotides: TGTGCCAGCAGTTTATCAGGGAGGGGCAATCAGCCCCAGCATTTT. Translated: CASSLSGRGNQPQHF. This sequence joins TRBV28 and TRBJ1-5, with D possibly TRBD1 on 5 matching bases. The V end was cut by 1 base, the J end by 2 bases, with 9 bases between. CDR1 is MDHEN and CDR2 is SYDVKM in the germline V gene. The CDR3 loop spans 15 amino acids. The whole variable domain, remainder taken from reference TRBV28 and TRBJ1-5, is DVKVTQSSRYLVKRTGEKVFLECVQDMDHENMFWYRQDPGLGLRLIYFSYDVKMKEKGDIPEGYSVSREKKERFSLILESASTNQTSMYLCASSLSGRGNQPQHFGDGTRLSIL.

Ten or more counts support this clonotype. The chain recombines TRBV14 with TRBJ2-7; no definite D call. The ends were cut back, 2 bases at V and 5 bases at J, with 13 bases in the middle. CDR1 is SGHDN, CDR2 FVKESK, per germline. This CDR3 spans 14 amino acids. The CDR3, as DNA: TGTGCCAGCAGCCAAACTAAAGATTTACACGAGCAGTACTTC. Translation gives CASSQTKDLHEQYF.